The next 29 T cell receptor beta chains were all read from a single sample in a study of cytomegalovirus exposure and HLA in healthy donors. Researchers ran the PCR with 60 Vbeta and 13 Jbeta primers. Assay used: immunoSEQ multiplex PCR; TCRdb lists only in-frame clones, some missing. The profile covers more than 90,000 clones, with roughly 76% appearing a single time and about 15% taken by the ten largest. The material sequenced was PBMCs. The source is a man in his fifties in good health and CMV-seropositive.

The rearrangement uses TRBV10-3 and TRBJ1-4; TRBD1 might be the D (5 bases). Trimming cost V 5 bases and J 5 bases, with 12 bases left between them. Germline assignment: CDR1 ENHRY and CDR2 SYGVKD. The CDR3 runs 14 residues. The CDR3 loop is CAISRQSRNEKLFF. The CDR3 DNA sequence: TGTGCCATCAGTCGACAGTCCCGCAATGAAAAACTGTTTTTT.

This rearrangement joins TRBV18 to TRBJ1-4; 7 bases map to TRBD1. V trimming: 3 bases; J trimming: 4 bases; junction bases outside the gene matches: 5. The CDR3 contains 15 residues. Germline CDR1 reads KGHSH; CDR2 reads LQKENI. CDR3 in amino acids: CASSPNRGDNEKLFF. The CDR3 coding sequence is TGTGCCAGCTCACCCAACAGGGGAGATAATGAAAAACTGTTTTTT.

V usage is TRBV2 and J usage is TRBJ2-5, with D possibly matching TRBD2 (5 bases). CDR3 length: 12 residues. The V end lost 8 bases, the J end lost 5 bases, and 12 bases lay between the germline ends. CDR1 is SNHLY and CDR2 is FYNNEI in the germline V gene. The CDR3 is CASGVLVETQYF. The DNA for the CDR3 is TGTGCCAGCGGTGTACTAGTTGAGACCCAGTACTTC. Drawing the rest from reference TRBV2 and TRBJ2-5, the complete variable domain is EPEVTQTPSHQVTQMGQEVILRCVPISNHLYFYWYRQILGQKVEFLVSFYNNEISEKSEIFDDQFSVERPDGSNFTLKIRSTKLEDSAMYFCASGVLVETQYFGPGTRLLVL.

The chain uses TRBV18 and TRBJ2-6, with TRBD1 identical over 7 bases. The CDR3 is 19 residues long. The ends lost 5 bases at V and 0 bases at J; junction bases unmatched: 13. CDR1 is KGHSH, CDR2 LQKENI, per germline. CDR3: CASSGQRGQSSSGANVLTF. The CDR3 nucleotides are TGTGCCAGCTCAGGGCAACGGGGACAGTCAAGCTCTGGGGCCAACGTCCTGACTTTC.

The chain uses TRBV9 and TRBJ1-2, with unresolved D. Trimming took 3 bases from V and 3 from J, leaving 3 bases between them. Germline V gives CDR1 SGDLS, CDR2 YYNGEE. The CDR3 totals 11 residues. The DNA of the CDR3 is TGTGCCAGCAGCGCCGACTATGGCTACACCTTC. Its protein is CASSADYGYTF. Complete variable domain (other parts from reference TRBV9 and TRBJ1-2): DSGVTQTPKHLITATGQRVTLRCSPRSGDLSVYWYQQSLDQGLQFLIQYYNGEERAKGNILERFSAQQFPDLHSELNLSSLELGDSALYFCASSADYGYTFGSGTRLTVV.

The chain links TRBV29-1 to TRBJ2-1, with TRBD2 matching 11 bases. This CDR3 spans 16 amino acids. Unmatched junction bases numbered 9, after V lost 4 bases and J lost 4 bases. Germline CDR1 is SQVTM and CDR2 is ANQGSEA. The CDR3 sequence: CSVVRLAGSLYNEQFF. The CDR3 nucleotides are TGCAGCGTTGTACGACTAGCGGGATCCCTTTACAATGAGCAGTTCTTC.

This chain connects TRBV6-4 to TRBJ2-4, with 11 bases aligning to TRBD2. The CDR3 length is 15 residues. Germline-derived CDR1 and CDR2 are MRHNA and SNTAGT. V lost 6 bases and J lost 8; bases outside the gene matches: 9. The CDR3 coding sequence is TGTGCCAGCAGCCTAACAGGGGGACTAGCGGACATTCAGTACTTC. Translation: CASSLTGGLADIQYF.

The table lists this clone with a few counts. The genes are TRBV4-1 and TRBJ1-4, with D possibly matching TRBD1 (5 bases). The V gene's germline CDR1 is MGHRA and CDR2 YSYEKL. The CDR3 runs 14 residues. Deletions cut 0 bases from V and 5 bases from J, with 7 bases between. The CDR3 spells CASSQEPGNEKLFF. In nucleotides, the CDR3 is TGCGCCAGCAGCCAAGAGCCAGGGAATGAAAAACTGTTTTTT.

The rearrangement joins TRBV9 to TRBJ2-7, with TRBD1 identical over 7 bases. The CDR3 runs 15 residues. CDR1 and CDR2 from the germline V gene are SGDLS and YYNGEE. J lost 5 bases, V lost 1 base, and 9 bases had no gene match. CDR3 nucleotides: TGTGCCAGCAGCGTATCCGGGACAGCTTTTGACGAGCAGTACTTC. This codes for CASSVSGTAFDEQYF.

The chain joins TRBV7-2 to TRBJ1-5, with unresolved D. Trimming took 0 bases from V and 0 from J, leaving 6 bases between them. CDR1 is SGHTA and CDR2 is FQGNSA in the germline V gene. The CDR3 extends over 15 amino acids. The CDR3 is CASSLAHYSNQPQHF. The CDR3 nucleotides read TGTGCCAGCAGCTTAGCTCACTATAGCAATCAGCCCCAGCATTTT.

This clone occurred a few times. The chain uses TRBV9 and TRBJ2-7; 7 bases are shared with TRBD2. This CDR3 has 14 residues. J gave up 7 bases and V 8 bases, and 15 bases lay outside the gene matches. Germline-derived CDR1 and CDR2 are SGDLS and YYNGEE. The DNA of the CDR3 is TGTGCCAGTGCGGGAGTAGGGTCGACGGGGGAGCAGTACTTC. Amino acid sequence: CASAGVGSTGEQYF. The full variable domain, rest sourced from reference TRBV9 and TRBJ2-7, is DSGVTQTPKHLITATGQRVTLRCSPRSGDLSVYWYQQSLDQGLQFLIQYYNGEERAKGNILERFSAQQFPDLHSELNLSSLELGDSALYFCASAGVGSTGEQYFGPGTRLTVT.

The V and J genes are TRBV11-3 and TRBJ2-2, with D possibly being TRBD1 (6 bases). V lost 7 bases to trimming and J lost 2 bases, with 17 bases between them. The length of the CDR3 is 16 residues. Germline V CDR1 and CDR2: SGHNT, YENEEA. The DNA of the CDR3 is TGTGCCAGCACGCAGACCGGACAGCGTAACACCGGGGAGCTGTTTTTT. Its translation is CASTQTGQRNTGELFF. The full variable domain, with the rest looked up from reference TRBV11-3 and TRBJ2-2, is EAGVVQSPRYKIIEKKQPVAFWCNPISGHNTLYWYLQNLGQGPELLIRYENEEAVDDSQLPKDRFSAERLKGVDSTLKIQPAELGDSAVYLCASTQTGQRNTGELFFGEGSRLTVL.

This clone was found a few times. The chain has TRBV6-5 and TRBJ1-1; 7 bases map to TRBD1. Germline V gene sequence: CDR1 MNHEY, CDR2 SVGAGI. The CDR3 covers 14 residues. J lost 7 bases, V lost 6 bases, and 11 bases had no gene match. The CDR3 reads CASSPATGVGEAFF. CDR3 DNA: TGTGCCAGCAGCCCCGCTACAGGGGTTGGTGAAGCTTTCTTT.

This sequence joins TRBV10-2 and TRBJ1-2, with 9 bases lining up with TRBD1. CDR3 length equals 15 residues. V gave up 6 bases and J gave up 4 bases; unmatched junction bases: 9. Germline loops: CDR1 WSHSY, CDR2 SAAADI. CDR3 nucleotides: TGCGCCAGCAGGAGCGCCGGGACAGGGACCTATGGCTACACCTTC. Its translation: CASRSAGTGTYGYTF.

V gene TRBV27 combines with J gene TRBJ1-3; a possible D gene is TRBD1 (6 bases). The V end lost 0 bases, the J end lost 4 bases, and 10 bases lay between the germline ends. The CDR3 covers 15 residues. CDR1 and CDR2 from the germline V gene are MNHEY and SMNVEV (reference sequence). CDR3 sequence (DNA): TGTGCCAGCAGTTTATCCACAGGGATGGGAAACACCATATATTTT. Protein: CASSLSTGMGNTIYF.

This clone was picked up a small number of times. The CDR3: CASSYSRDSEAFF. The CDR3 DNA is TGTGCCAGCAGCTATAGTCGGGACAGTGAAGCTTTCTTT. The V gene is TRBV7-7, the J gene TRBJ1-1; 7 bases align to TRBD1. Germline assignment: CDR1 SSHAT and CDR2 FNYEAQ (reference sequence). This CDR3 region has 13 residues. The trim removed 4 bases at V and 7 bases at J, leaving 6 bases unmatched. The entire variable domain, with the rest obtained from reference TRBV7-7 and TRBJ1-1, is as follows: GAGVSQSPRYKVTKRGQDVTLRCDPISSHATLYWYQQALGQGPEFLTYFNYEAQPDKSGLPSDRFSAERPEGSISTLTIQRTEQRDSAMYRCASSYSRDSEAFFGQGTRLTVV.

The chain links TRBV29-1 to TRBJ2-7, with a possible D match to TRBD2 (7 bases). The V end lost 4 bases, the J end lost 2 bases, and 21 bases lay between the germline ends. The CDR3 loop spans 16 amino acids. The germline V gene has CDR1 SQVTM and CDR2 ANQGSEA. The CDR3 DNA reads TGCAGCGTTGTATCTATGGGCGGGGGCTTGACCTACGAGCAGTACTTC. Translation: CSVVSMGGGLTYEQYF.

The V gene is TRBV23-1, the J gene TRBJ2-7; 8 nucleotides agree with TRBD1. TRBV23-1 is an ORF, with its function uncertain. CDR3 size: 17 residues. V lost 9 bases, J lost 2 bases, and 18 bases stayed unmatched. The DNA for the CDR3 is TGCGCCAGACTCAGAGTATCCCGGGACAGGAGGACCTACGAGCAGTACTTC. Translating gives CARLRVSRDRRTYEQYF.

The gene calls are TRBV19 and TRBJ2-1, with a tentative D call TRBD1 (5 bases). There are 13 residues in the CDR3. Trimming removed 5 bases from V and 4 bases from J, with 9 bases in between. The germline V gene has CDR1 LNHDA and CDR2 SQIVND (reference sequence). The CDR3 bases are TGTGCCAGTAGTCCGGACAAATACAATGAGCAGTTCTTC. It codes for CASSPDKYNEQFF.

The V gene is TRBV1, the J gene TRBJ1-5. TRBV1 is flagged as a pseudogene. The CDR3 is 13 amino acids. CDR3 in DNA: TGCACCCTGCCTCGAGGCGGCAATCAGCCCCAGCATTTT. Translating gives CTLPRGGNQPQHF.

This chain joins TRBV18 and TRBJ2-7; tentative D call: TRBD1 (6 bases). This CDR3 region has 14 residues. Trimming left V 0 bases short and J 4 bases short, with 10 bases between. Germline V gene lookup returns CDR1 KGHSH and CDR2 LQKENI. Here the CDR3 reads CASSPPGHQYEQYF. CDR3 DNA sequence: TGTGCCAGCTCACCACCGGGACACCAGTACGAGCAGTACTTC. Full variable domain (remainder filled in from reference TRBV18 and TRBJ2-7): NAGVMQNPRHLVRRRGQEARLRCSPMKGHSHVYWYRQLPEEGLKFMVYLQKENIIDESGMPKERFSAEFPKEGPSILRIQQVVRGDSAAYFCASSPPGHQYEQYFGPGTRLTVT.

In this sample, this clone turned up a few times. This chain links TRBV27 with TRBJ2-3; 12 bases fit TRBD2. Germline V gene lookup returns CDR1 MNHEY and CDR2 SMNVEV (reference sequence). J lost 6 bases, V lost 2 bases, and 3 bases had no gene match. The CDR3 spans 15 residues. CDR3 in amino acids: CASSLASGGDDTQYF. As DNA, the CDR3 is TGTGCCAGCAGTTTAGCTAGCGGGGGGGACGATACGCAGTATTTT.

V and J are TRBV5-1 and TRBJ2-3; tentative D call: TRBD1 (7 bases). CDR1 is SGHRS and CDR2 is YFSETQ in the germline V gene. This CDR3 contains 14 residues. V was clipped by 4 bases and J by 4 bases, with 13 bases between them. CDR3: CASSSQGGPDTQYF. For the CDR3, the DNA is TGCGCCAGCAGCAGTCAGGGGGGTCCAGATACGCAGTATTTT.

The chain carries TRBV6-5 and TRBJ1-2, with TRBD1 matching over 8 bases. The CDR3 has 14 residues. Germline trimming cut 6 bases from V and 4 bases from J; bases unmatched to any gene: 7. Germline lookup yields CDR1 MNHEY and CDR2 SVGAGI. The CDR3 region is CASRAGQGSYGYTF. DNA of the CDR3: TGTGCCAGCAGGGCAGGACAGGGAAGCTATGGCTACACCTTC.

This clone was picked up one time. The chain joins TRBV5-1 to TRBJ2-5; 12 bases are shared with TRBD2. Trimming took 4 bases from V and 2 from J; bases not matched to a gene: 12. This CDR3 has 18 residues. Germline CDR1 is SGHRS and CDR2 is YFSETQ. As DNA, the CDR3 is TGCGCCAGCAGCCCCGAGGGGGCTAGCGGGGGGGATCAAGAGACCCAGTACTTC. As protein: CASSPEGASGGDQETQYF.

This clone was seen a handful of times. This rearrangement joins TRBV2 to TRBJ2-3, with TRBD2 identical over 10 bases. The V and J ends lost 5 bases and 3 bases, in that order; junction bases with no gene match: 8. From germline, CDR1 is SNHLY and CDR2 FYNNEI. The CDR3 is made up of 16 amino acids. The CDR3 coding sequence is TGTGCCAGCAGTCAGTCCGGGACTAGCGTGACAGATACGCAGTATTTT. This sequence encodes CASSQSGTSVTDTQYF. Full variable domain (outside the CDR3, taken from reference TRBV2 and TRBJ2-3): EPEVTQTPSHQVTQMGQEVILRCVPISNHLYFYWYRQILGQKVEFLVSFYNNEISEKSEIFDDQFSVERPDGSNFTLKIRSTKLEDSAMYFCASSQSGTSVTDTQYFGPGTRLTVL.

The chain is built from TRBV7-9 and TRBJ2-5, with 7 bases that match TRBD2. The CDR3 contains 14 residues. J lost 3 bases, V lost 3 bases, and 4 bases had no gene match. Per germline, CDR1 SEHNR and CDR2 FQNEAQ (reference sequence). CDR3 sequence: CASSFGRRKETQYF. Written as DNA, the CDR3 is TGTGCCAGCAGCTTCGGGAGGAGAAAAGAGACCCAGTACTTC.

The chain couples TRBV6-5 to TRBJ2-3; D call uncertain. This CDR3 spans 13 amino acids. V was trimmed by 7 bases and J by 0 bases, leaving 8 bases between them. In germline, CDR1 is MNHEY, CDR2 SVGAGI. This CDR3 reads CASNYGSTDTQYF. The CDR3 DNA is TGTGCCAGCAACTATGGAAGCACAGATACGCAGTATTTT.

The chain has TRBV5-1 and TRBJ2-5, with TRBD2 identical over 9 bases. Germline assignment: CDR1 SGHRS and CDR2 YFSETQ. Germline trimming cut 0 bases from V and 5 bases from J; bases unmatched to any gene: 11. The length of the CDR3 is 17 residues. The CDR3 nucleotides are TGCGCCAGCAGCTTGGTCGGGGCGGGAGGGCCGCGGGAGACCCAGTACTTC. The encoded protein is CASSLVGAGGPRETQYF.